This TCR beta chain appears in the sequencing data of a study of blood T cell repertoires in COVID-19. Whole-study context: Samples of COVID-19 (acute and convalescent) were obtained from the United States, Italy and Spain.

As processed by the authors: Using reference gene primer amplification, nucleated cell counts were estimated. Generated by immunoSEQ multiplex PCR, the TCRdb table keeps only in-frame clones and is missing some. V, J and clone size reflect that table, while D and trimming were determined from the DNA. This table has 75,000 to 100,000 clones, 88% appearing once. Sequenced: peripheral blood. This TCR derives from a man in his 70s with acute or convalescent COVID-19.

In DNA, the CDR3 is TGTGCCAGCAGCCTCAACAGGGGGCGGGGCGGGGAGCTGTTTTTT. The encoded protein is CASSLNRGRGGELFF. This sequence joins TRBV11-2 and TRBJ2-2; the match to TRBD1 covers 9 bases. The CDR3 totals 15 residues. Germline loops: CDR1 SGHAT, CDR2 FQNNGV. V was clipped by 5 bases and J by 7 bases; unmatched bases: 8.